These 29 T cell receptor beta chains came from one sample sequenced in a study of tissue T cells after allogeneic stem cell transplantation. Time point denoted: mouse harvest day 7 after allogeneic transplant. The graft held 10^6 splenic CD5+ T cells and 10^7 T-cell-depleted bone marrow cells. The table came from immunoSEQ multiplex PCR; TCRdb's copy has only in-frame clones and leaves some out. The table lists 6,500 to 8,000 clones, approximately 52% of them singletons. Sample: gut tissue. The receptor set was obtained from a female BALB/c mouse given C57BL/6 T cells with graft-versus-host disease after an allogeneic hematopoietic cell transplant.

This clone was observed a few times. The germline and genes are mouse ones. The read ends 1 residue shy of where the CDR3 ends; the end is completed using the germline J gene. This chain links TRBV16 with TRBJ2-5; TRBD1 might be the D (6 bases). Looked up from germline, CDR1 is SGHSA and CDR2 is FRNQAP. V was trimmed by 0 bases and J by 3 bases, leaving 13 bases between them. The CDR3 totals 16 residues. The CDR3 region is CASSLDPRDKQDTQYF. The DNA read from the CDR3 is TGTGCAAGCAGCTTAGATCCCAGGGACAAGCAAGACACCCAGTAC.

With regard to this clone: Germline and genes here are mouse. The chain's CDR3 is CASSLLGATEVFF. Partial CDR3 DNA: TGTGCCAGCAGTCTGCTGGGGGCGACAGAAGTCTTC. The gene calls are TRBV26 and TRBJ1-1, with D perhaps matching TRBD1 (6 bases). The CDR3 extends 1 residue past the end of the read, so its final part is completed from the germline J gene. Trimming took 2 bases from V and 5 from J, leaving 9 bases between them. This CDR3 spans 13 amino acids. CDR1 and CDR2 from the germline V gene are KGHPV and FQNQEV (reference sequence).

Notes on this clone: Mouse names are used for the genes. Read sequence stops 1 residue before the CDR3 end, and the germline J gene provides the missing end. V is TRBV26 and J is TRBJ2-7, with a possible D match to TRBD1 (5 bases). Trimming removed 4 bases from V and 0 bases from J, with 10 bases in between. This CDR3 spans 14 amino acids. In germline, CDR1 is KGHPV, CDR2 FQNQEV (reference sequence). The CDR3 protein is CASSPRQGSYEQYF. Incomplete CDR3 DNA: TGTGCCAGCAGTCCCCGGCAGGGCTCCTATGAACAGTAC. Using reference TRBV26 and TRBJ2-7 for the parts outside the CDR3, the full variable domain is NSKVIQTPRYLVKGQGQKAKMRCIPEKGHPVVFWYQQNKNNEFKFLINFQNQEVLQQIDMTEKRFSAECPSNSPCSLEIQSSEAGDSALYLCASSPRQGSYEQYFGPGTRLTVL.

This clone showed up just a few times. Gene names and germline refer to mouse. The CDR3 end falls 1 residue outside the read, so it is completed with the germline J gene. This rearrangement joins TRBV26 to TRBJ1-4; D gene ambiguous. Trimming took off 2 bases at V and 0 bases at J, with 4 bases between the two ends. The CDR3 covers 14 residues. Looked up from germline, CDR1 is KGHPV and CDR2 is FQNQEV (reference sequence). CDR3 sequence: CASSLGISNERLFF. The covered CDR3 bases are TGTGCCAGCAGTCTGGGGATTTCCAACGAAAGATTATTT.

A remark on this clone: Mouse gene names and germline throughout. From the germline J gene comes the end of the CDR3, since the read stops 1 residue before it. The chain links TRBV26 to TRBJ2-1; the match to TRBD2 covers 13 bases. V lost 6 bases to trimming and J lost 8 bases; unmatched junction nucleotides: 4. The germline V gene encodes CDR1 KGHPV and CDR2 FQNQEV (reference sequence). The CDR3 covers 14 residues. The sequenced part of the CDR3 DNA is TGTGCCAGCAGCCGGGACTGGGGGGGTACTGAGCAGTTC. Its translation: CASSRDWGGTEQF. The entire CDR3 protein is CASSRDWGGTEQFF.

Remarks on this clone: The genes and germline here are from mouse. The read halts 1 residue ahead of the CDR3 end, with the missing end drawn from the germline J gene. The V call is TRBV16, the J call TRBJ2-5, with D perhaps matching TRBD1 (6 bases). This CDR3 is 14 amino acids long. Germline V gives CDR1 SGHSA, CDR2 FRNQAP. V lost 0 bases and J lost 3, with 7 bases in between. The CDR3 bases that were read are TGTGCAAGCAGCTTAGAGGGACAACAAGACACCCAGTAC. It codes for CASSLEGQQDTQY. The full-length CDR3 reads as CASSLEGQQDTQYF. The whole variable domain, remainder taken from reference TRBV16 and TRBJ2-5, is NAGVIQTPRHKVTGKGQEATLWCEPISGHSAVFWYRQTIVQGLEFLTYFRNQAPIDDSGMPKERFSAQMPNQSHSTLKIQSTQPQDSAVYLCASSLEGQQDTQYFGPGTRLLVL.

A note on this clone: Mouse names are used for the genes. Read sequence stops 1 residue before the CDR3 end, and the germline J gene provides the missing end. The rearrangement links TRBV12-1 to TRBJ2-2, with D possibly TRBD2 on 6 matching bases. The CDR3 has 14 amino acids. Germline V gives CDR1 SGHSN, CDR2 HYEKVE. The V end lost 0 bases, the J end lost 2 bases, and 6 bases lay between the germline ends. The CDR3 loop reads CASSLGGNTGQLYF. The covered CDR3 bases are TGTGCCAGCTCTCTCGGGGGGAACACCGGGCAGCTCTAC.

This clone ranks as medium-sized (0.01 to 0.1%). The gene names here belong to mouse. The read halts 1 residue ahead of the CDR3 end, with the missing end drawn from the germline J gene. This rearrangement joins TRBV29 to TRBJ2-1; D unresolved. The CDR3 contains 13 residues. Germline-derived CDR1 and CDR2 are MSHET and SYDVDS. The V end lost 1 base, the J end lost 4 bases, and 5 bases lay between the germline ends. The CDR3: CASSLFGYAEQFF. CDR3 bases read: TGTGCTAGCAGTTTATTCGGTTATGCTGAGCAGTTC.

In the case of this clone: The gene names here belong to mouse. The read halts 1 residue ahead of the CDR3 end, with the missing end drawn from the germline J gene. The rearrangement uses TRBV3 and TRBJ2-4; 8 bases align to TRBD2. V lost 4 bases and J lost 1; bases outside the gene matches: 4. The CDR3 covers 15 residues. Germline V gene data show CDR1 as SNHLY and CDR2 as FYNGKV (reference sequence). The DNA read from the CDR3 is TGTGCCAGCAGCTCTCCGACTGGGGGTCAAAACACCTTGTAC. This translates into CASSSPTGGQNTLY. Given in full, the CDR3 is CASSSPTGGQNTLYF.

Note on this clone: Gene and germline names: mouse. The read gets to within 1 residue of the CDR3 end, and the germline J gene fills in the rest. The V gene is TRBV13-3, the J gene TRBJ1-1; 10 bases match TRBD1. Germline V gene lookup returns CDR1 NNHDY and CDR2 SYVADS. Trimming took 4 bases from V and 1 from J; bases not matched to a gene: 1. The CDR3 runs to 14 residues. This CDR3 is CASSRDRGNTEVFF. The part of the CDR3 DNA that was read is TGTGCCAGCAGTCGGGACAGGGGAAACACAGAAGTCTTC.

In its sample, this clone ranks as medium-sized. Gene names refer to mouse genes. The missing CDR3 end, 1 residue past where the read stops, is filled in from the germline J gene. V gene TRBV26 combines with J gene TRBJ1-4, with D tentatively TRBD1 (5 bases). Trimming cost V 6 bases and J 1 base, with 6 bases left between them. The CDR3 length is 13 residues. The V gene's germline CDR1 is KGHPV and CDR2 FQNQEV (reference sequence). This CDR3 is CASRDNSNERLFF. CDR3 DNA (partial): TGTGCCAGCAGGGACAATTCCAACGAAAGATTATTT.

As for this clone: Gene names follow the mouse nomenclature. The sequenced part of the CDR3 DNA is TGTGCCAGCAGTCTACCAGGGTCCAACGAAAGATTATTT. This encodes CASSLPGSNERLF. Given in full, the CDR3 is CASSLPGSNERLFF. The V call is TRBV26, the J call TRBJ1-4; tentative D call: TRBD1 (5 bases). The CDR3 is cut off 1 residue early in the read; its end comes from the germline J gene. The CDR3 contains 14 residues. V was pared by 3 bases and J by 2 bases, with 7 bases between. Germline CDR1 is KGHPV and CDR2 is FQNQEV (reference sequence).

On this clone itself: Gene and germline names: mouse. The read terminates 1 residue before the CDR3 end, so the remaining end is supplied by the germline J gene. The chain carries TRBV26 and TRBJ2-2; 9 bases agree with TRBD2. Germline V gene lookup returns CDR1 KGHPV and CDR2 FQNQEV (reference sequence). The CDR3 is 15 amino acids. The ends lost 4 bases at V and 2 bases at J; junction bases unmatched: 2. The covered CDR3 bases are TGTGCCAGCAGTCCCTGGGGGGGGAACACCGGGCAGCTCTAC. This encodes CASSPWGGNTGQLY. The CDR3, in full, reads CASSPWGGNTGQLYF. The full variable domain, in which reference TRBV26 and TRBJ2-2 provide the parts outside the CDR3, is NSKVIQTPRYLVKGQGQKAKMRCIPEKGHPVVFWYQQNKNNEFKFLINFQNQEVLQQIDMTEKRFSAECPSNSPCSLEIQSSEAGDSALYLCASSPWGGNTGQLYFGEGSKLTVL.

This clone was seen more than once but under ten times. Mouse names are used for the genes. The DNA read from the CDR3 is TGTGCCAGCAGCCCAGTCCCGGGACTGGGTTATGAACAGTAC. It translates to CASSPVPGLGYEQY. The full CDR3 reads CASSPVPGLGYEQYF. V usage is TRBV3 and J usage is TRBJ2-7, with TRBD2 matching 9 bases. The read halts 1 residue ahead of the CDR3 end, with the missing end drawn from the germline J gene. CDR3 length: 15 residues. J was trimmed by 4 bases and V by 5 bases; bases with no gene match: 9. CDR1 SNHLY and CDR2 FYNGKV come from the germline V gene (reference sequence).

Concerning this clone itself: Gene names refer to mouse genes. The read falls 1 residue short of the CDR3 end, and the missing part is taken from the germline J gene. The gene calls are TRBV13-1 and TRBJ1-4; 9 bases are a match to TRBD1. CDR1 and CDR2 (germline): NSHNY, SYGAGN. The CDR3 consists of 15 residues. V shed 4 bases and J 3 bases; nucleotides not matched to a gene: 4. Incomplete CDR3 DNA: TGTGCCAGCAGTACCCGGGACAGGGCCAACGAAAGATTATTT. Translated, it gives CASSTRDRANERLF. In full, the CDR3 is CASSTRDRANERLFF.

In this sample, this clone is medium-sized. Gene names refer to mouse genes. The read terminates 1 residue ahead of where the CDR3 ends, so the germline J gene completes it. The chain combines TRBV14 with TRBJ2-7, with 13 bases matching TRBD2. This CDR3 is 14 amino acids long. V dropped 4 bases and J dropped 5; count of bases not matched to a gene: 3. The germline V gene encodes CDR1 SGHDT and CDR2 FRDEAV. The CDR3 loop is CASSPGTGGDEQYF. CDR3 bases read: TGTGCCAGCAGTCCAGGGACTGGGGGGGATGAACAGTAC.

A remark on this clone: Gene labels here are mouse ones. The read ends 1 residue before the CDR3 terminus; that terminus is restored from the germline J gene. The chain is built from TRBV13-1 and TRBJ1-4; D call uncertain. Germline CDR1 NSHNY, CDR2 SYGAGN. This CDR3 region has 13 residues. V was trimmed by 0 bases and J by 4 bases, leaving 4 bases between them. The CDR3 DNA, read in part, is TGTGCCAGCAGTGATGCAAACAACGAAAGATTATTT. Translated, it gives CASSDANNERLF. The whole CDR3 protein is CASSDANNERLFF.

With respect to this clone: Here the gene names and germline are mouse. The read terminates 1 residue ahead of where the CDR3 ends, so the germline J gene completes it. The rearrangement joins TRBV16 to TRBJ1-4; D unclear. Trimming cost V 0 bases and J 5 bases, with 4 bases left between them. Germline CDR1 and CDR2: SGHSA and FRNQAP. There are 13 residues in the CDR3. Incomplete CDR3 DNA: TGTGCAAGCAGCTTAGATATGAACGAAAGATTATTT. Translation gives CASSLDMNERLF. The CDR3 in its entirety is CASSLDMNERLFF.

This clone was counted only a few times. Gene names follow the mouse nomenclature. The read is 1 residue too short to cover the CDR3 end, so that end is filled in from the germline J gene. The chain couples TRBV5 to TRBJ2-1, with no clear D. Germline V CDR1 and CDR2: LGHNA, YNLKQL (reference sequence). V lost 0 bases, J lost 3 bases, and 9 bases lay in between. This CDR3 region has 15 residues. The CDR3 sequence is CASSQDPRPYAEQFF. The CDR3 bases that were read are TGTGCCAGCAGCCAAGATCCCAGACCCTATGCTGAGCAGTTC.

By sample fraction, this clone is large. The genes are named according to mouse. The read gets to within 1 residue of the CDR3 end, and the germline J gene fills in the rest. This chain uses TRBV13-3 with TRBJ2-7; possible D gene TRBD2, 5 bases. CDR3 length: 12 residues. In germline, CDR1 is NNHDY, CDR2 SYVADS. Deletions cut 4 bases from V and 3 bases from J, with 8 bases between. CDR3 protein: CASSLTGYEQYF. The covered CDR3 bases are TGTGCCAGCAGTCTTACTGGCTATGAACAGTAC.

Remarks on this clone: The listed genes are named as in mouse. The CDR3 end lies 1 residue beyond the end of the read and is filled in from the germline J gene. The rearrangement links TRBV26 to TRBJ2-5; TRBD1 might be the D (6 bases). In germline, CDR1 is KGHPV, CDR2 FQNQEV (reference sequence). V was shortened by 4 bases and J by 4 bases, with 6 bases between the two germline ends. The CDR3 extends over 12 amino acids. Partial CDR3 DNA: TGTGCCAGCAGTCGGGACAAAGACACCCAGTAC. It yields the protein CASSRDKDTQY. From start to end, the CDR3 is CASSRDKDTQYF.

This clone was found once. The gene names given are mouse names. Read coverage stops 1 residue before the CDR3 terminus; the germline J gene supplies the remainder. The genes are TRBV26 and TRBJ2-5; 8 nucleotides match TRBD1. In germline, CDR1 is KGHPV, CDR2 FQNQEV (reference sequence). The CDR3 runs to 13 residues. Trimming took 6 bases from V and 2 from J; bases not matched to a gene: 1. The part of the CDR3 DNA that was read is TGTGCCAGCAGCGACAGGGGCCAAGACACCCAGTAC. Translation gives CASSDRGQDTQY. The entire CDR3 sequence reads CASSDRGQDTQYF. Full variable domain (outside the CDR3, taken from reference TRBV26 and TRBJ2-5): NSKVIQTPRYLVKGQGQKAKMRCIPEKGHPVVFWYQQNKNNEFKFLINFQNQEVLQQIDMTEKRFSAECPSNSPCSLEIQSSEAGDSALYLCASSDRGQDTQYFGPGTRLLVL.

For this clone: The genes are named according to mouse. The read is 1 residue too short to cover the CDR3 end, so that end is filled in from the germline J gene. This sequence joins TRBV3 and TRBJ1-2; TRBD1 matches at 11 bases. The ends lost 6 bases at V and 4 bases at J; junction bases unmatched: 1. CDR1 is SNHLY and CDR2 is FYNGKV in the germline V gene (reference sequence). CDR3 length equals 13 residues. The sequenced part of the CDR3 DNA is TGTGCCAGCAGGGGGACAGGGGGCTCCGACTACACC. This sequence encodes CASRGTGGSDYT. The whole CDR3 protein is CASRGTGGSDYTF.

As concerns this clone: Germline and genes here are mouse. The sequenced fragment ends 1 residue before the CDR3 boundary, so the rest is inferred from the germline J gene. This rearrangement joins TRBV13-2 to TRBJ2-3; D could derive from TRBD1 or TRBD2 (5 bases each). The V end was cut by 0 bases, the J end by 1 base, with 9 bases between. The germline V gene has CDR1 NNHNN and CDR2 SYGAGS (reference sequence). This CDR3 is 15 amino acids long. The CDR3 is CASGDGGRGAETLYF. The CDR3 DNA, read in part, is TGTGCCAGCGGTGATGGGGGGAGGGGTGCAGAAACGCTGTAT.

Regarding this clone: Gene names and germline refer to mouse. The read is 1 residue too short to cover the CDR3 end, so that end is filled in from the germline J gene. J is TRBJ1-4 and V is TRBV16; the match to TRBD1 covers 8 bases. The CDR3 contains 15 residues. Germline V gives CDR1 SGHSA, CDR2 FRNQAP. Unmatched junction bases numbered 6, after V lost 1 base and J lost 8 bases. The CDR3 protein is CASSLVGQGGERLFF. The sequenced part of the CDR3 DNA is TGTGCAAGCAGCTTAGTAGGACAGGGAGGGGAAAGATTATTT. The full variable domain, in which reference TRBV16 and TRBJ1-4 provide the parts outside the CDR3, is NAGVIQTPRHKVTGKGQEATLWCEPISGHSAVFWYRQTIVQGLEFLTYFRNQAPIDDSGMPKERFSAQMPNQSHSTLKIQSTQPQDSAVYLCASSLVGQGGERLFFGHGTKLSVL.

This clone was found a few times. Gene and germline names: mouse. Read coverage stops 1 residue before the CDR3 terminus; the germline J gene supplies the remainder. This chain links TRBV26 with TRBJ1-1; D is perhaps TRBD1 (6 bases). The CDR3 is made up of 13 amino acids. Germline V gives CDR1 KGHPV, CDR2 FQNQEV (reference sequence). The ends were cut back, 8 bases at V and 1 base at J, with 11 bases in the middle. Incomplete CDR3 DNA: TGTGCCAGCTACCGGGACAAAAACACAGAAGTCTTC. Protein: CASYRDKNTEVF. The entire CDR3 protein is CASYRDKNTEVFF. Based on the CDR3 plus reference TRBV26 and TRBJ1-1, the full variable domain is NSKVIQTPRYLVKGQGQKAKMRCIPEKGHPVVFWYQQNKNNEFKFLINFQNQEVLQQIDMTEKRFSAECPSNSPCSLEIQSSEAGDSALYLCASYRDKNTEVFFGKGTRLTVV.

This clone has a handful of counts. The gene symbols are mouse symbols. The read ends 1 residue early relative to the CDR3; the germline J gene fills the gap. V is TRBV26 and J is TRBJ2-5, with 14 bases fitting TRBD2. CDR1 and CDR2 from the germline V gene are KGHPV and FQNQEV (reference sequence). The trim removed 8 bases at V and 5 bases at J, leaving 6 bases unmatched. The CDR3 sequence is 15 residues long. Here the CDR3 reads CASVRDWGGADTQYF. CDR3 bases read: TGTGCCAGCGTCCGGGACTGGGGGGGCGCAGACACCCAGTAC. Filled out from reference TRBV26 and TRBJ2-5, the complete variable domain reads NSKVIQTPRYLVKGQGQKAKMRCIPEKGHPVVFWYQQNKNNEFKFLINFQNQEVLQQIDMTEKRFSAECPSNSPCSLEIQSSEAGDSALYLCASVRDWGGADTQYFGPGTRLLVL.

In the case of this clone: Germline and genes: mouse. The read terminates 1 residue ahead of where the CDR3 ends, so the germline J gene completes it. The chain links TRBV26 to TRBJ2-4; no clear D gene. The ends were cut back, 0 bases at V and 0 bases at J, with 4 bases in the middle. This CDR3 contains 14 residues. Germline CDR1 and CDR2: KGHPV and FQNQEV (reference sequence). CDR3: CASSLSGSQNTLYF. Incomplete CDR3 DNA: TGTGCCAGCAGTCTGTCTGGTAGTCAAAACACCTTGTAC.

The table lists this clone with a count of one. Mouse gene names and germline throughout. The read ends 1 residue early relative to the CDR3; the germline J gene fills the gap. V is TRBV26 and J is TRBJ2-2; the match to TRBD2 covers 8 bases. Trimming removed 2 bases from V and 1 base from J; junction bases left unmatched: 3. Germline V CDR1 and CDR2: KGHPV, FQNQEV (reference sequence). The CDR3 loop spans 16 amino acids. Partial CDR3 DNA: TGTGCCAGCAGTCTGGGGGGGGCGGGAAACACCGGGCAGCTCTAC. Translation gives CASSLGGAGNTGQLY. The complete CDR3 reads CASSLGGAGNTGQLYF. Complete variable domain (other parts from reference TRBV26 and TRBJ2-2): NSKVIQTPRYLVKGQGQKAKMRCIPEKGHPVVFWYQQNKNNEFKFLINFQNQEVLQQIDMTEKRFSAECPSNSPCSLEIQSSEAGDSALYLCASSLGGAGNTGQLYFGEGSKLTVL.